These 32 T cell receptor beta chains were sequenced from one sample in a study of early stage breast cancer tumors. This table comes from immunoSEQ multiplex PCR, and its TCRdb copy is limited to in-frame clones, with some not included. The sample consists of fewer than 70,000 clones, 70% to 80% of them appearing once. The sample consisted of blood. Receptors originate from a person aged 30 to 39 with breast cancer.

J is TRBJ2-7 and V is TRBV28; 7 positions match TRBD1. The germline V gene has CDR1 MDHEN and CDR2 SYDVKM. Trimming took 5 bases from V and 3 from J; bases not matched to a gene: 10. The CDR3 length is 15 residues. For the CDR3, the DNA is TGTGCCAGCAGTCAACCTGGGGACAGAAGCTACGAGCAGTACTTC. It translates to CASSQPGDRSYEQYF.

This chain links TRBV29-1 with TRBJ2-7, with 12 bases aligning to TRBD1. The V segment lost 6 bases and the J segment 7 bases; nucleotides outside the gene matches: 10. CDR3 size: 14 residues. The germline V gene has CDR1 SQVTM and CDR2 ANQGSEA. CDR3 loop: CSVETGQGAEEQYF. The CDR3 nucleotides read TGCAGCGTGGAAACGGGACAGGGGGCGGAAGAGCAGTACTTC.

The rearrangement uses TRBV30 and TRBJ2-1; tentatively, D is TRBD2 (5 bases). From germline, CDR1 is GTSNPN and CDR2 SVGIG (reference sequence). Deletions cut 4 bases from V and 6 bases from J, with 7 bases between. The CDR3 is 11 residues long. The CDR3, as DNA: TGTGCCTGGACAGGACTCAATGAGCAGTTCTTC. The encoded protein is CAWTGLNEQFF.

The chain is built from TRBV9 and TRBJ2-5, with TRBD2 identical over 12 bases. This CDR3 has 17 residues. CDR1 is SGDLS and CDR2 is YYNGEE in the germline V gene. V shed 0 bases, J shed 5 bases, and the junction held 8 bases outside the gene matches. The DNA of the CDR3 is TGTGCCAGCAGCGTAGACTGGACTAGCGGGAAGGAGGAGACCCAGTACTTC. This sequence encodes CASSVDWTSGKEETQYF.

This clone was observed many times. The rearrangement joins TRBV7-2 to TRBJ2-7; D unclear. The CDR3 runs to 12 residues. The germline V and J ends were trimmed by 5 bases and 0 bases, with 5 bases remaining between them. Germline loops: CDR1 SGHTA, CDR2 FQGNSA. The CDR3 loop is CASSPNSYEQYF. Here the CDR3 DNA reads TGTGCCAGCAGCCCCAACTCCTACGAGCAGTACTTC.

The rearrangement links TRBV19 to TRBJ1-2; weak D call: TRBD1 (6 bases). CDR3 length: 12 amino acids. The ends were cut back, 8 bases at V and 5 bases at J, with 12 bases in the middle. Germline-derived CDR1 and CDR2 are LNHDA and SQIVND (reference sequence). CDR3 bases: TGTGCCAGTCTCCGGGGGCAGTATGGCTACACCTTC. Translated, it gives CASLRGQYGYTF.

V is TRBV9 and J is TRBJ2-1; 14 bases align to TRBD2. This CDR3 comprises 19 residues. The V gene's germline CDR1 is SGDLS and CDR2 YYNGEE. V gave up 2 bases and J gave up 2 bases; unmatched junction bases: 9. The CDR3 region is CASSVPGLAGAHAYNEQFF. The CDR3 DNA is TGTGCCAGCAGCGTCCCGGGACTAGCGGGAGCTCACGCCTACAATGAGCAGTTCTTC.

The chain employs TRBV9 and TRBJ2-1; 13 positions match TRBD2. Germline CDR1 and CDR2: SGDLS and YYNGEE. Losses at the gene ends were 2 bases for V and 8 bases for J; bases not matched to a gene: 7. The CDR3 is 16 amino acids. This CDR3 reads CASSVSPGLAGHEQFF. Here the CDR3 DNA reads TGTGCCAGCAGCGTGTCACCGGGACTAGCGGGACATGAGCAGTTCTTC. Full variable domain (missing parts from reference TRBV9 and TRBJ2-1): DSGVTQTPKHLITATGQRVTLRCSPRSGDLSVYWYQQSLDQGLQFLIQYYNGEERAKGNILERFSAQQFPDLHSELNLSSLELGDSALYFCASSVSPGLAGHEQFFGPGTRLTVL.

The chain uses TRBV6-5 and TRBJ1-4; 7 bases match TRBD1. Germline lookup yields CDR1 MNHEY and CDR2 SVGAGI. The CDR3 totals 12 residues. V was pared by 6 bases and J by 13 bases, with 8 bases of the junction left unmatched. As DNA, the CDR3 is TGTGCCAGCAGCCGCCGGGACAGTCGACTGTTTTTT. Amino acid sequence: CASSRRDSRLFF.

The V call is TRBV12-5, the J call TRBJ1-3; 8 nucleotides agree with TRBD1. V shed 4 bases and J 2 bases; nucleotides not matched to a gene: 4. The CDR3 is 15 residues long. Looked up from germline, CDR1 is LGHNT and CDR2 is FRNRAP. For the CDR3, the DNA is TGTGCTAGTGGTTCCGGGACAGGCGCTGGAAACACCATATATTTT. Translation gives CASGSGTGAGNTIYF.

J is TRBJ2-2 and V is TRBV19, with D tentatively TRBD1 or TRBD2 (5 bases each). The CDR3 is 15 residues long. V was shortened by 5 bases and J by 7 bases, with 17 bases between the two germline ends. Germline lookup yields CDR1 LNHDA and CDR2 SQIVND (reference sequence). The CDR3 DNA sequence: TGTGCCAGTAGTCCCCGGGGCAGGGCGGACGGGGAGCTGTTTTTT. The encoded protein is CASSPRGRADGELFF.

This clone occurred a few times. V usage is TRBV19 and J usage is TRBJ1-5, with D perhaps TRBD1 (5 bases). V shed 7 bases and J shed 5 bases, with 18 bases lying between them. This CDR3 has 15 residues. CDR1 LNHDA and CDR2 SQIVND come from the germline V gene (reference sequence). This CDR3 reads CASNTVGAVDQPQHF. In DNA, the CDR3 is TGTGCCAGTAATACCGTAGGGGCTGTAGATCAGCCCCAGCATTTT. The complete variable domain, with remaining parts taken from reference TRBV19 and TRBJ1-5, reads DGGITQSPKYLFRKEGQNVTLSCEQNLNHDAMYWYRQDPGQGLRLIYYSQIVNDFQKGDIAEGYSVSREKKESFPLTVTSAQKNPTAFYLCASNTVGAVDQPQHFGDGTRLSIL.

This clone was seen only a few times. This chain links TRBV9 with TRBJ2-3, with 10 bases matching TRBD2. CDR3 length equals 17 residues. The germline gives CDR1 SGDLS, CDR2 YYNGEE. V lost 0 bases to trimming and J lost 5 bases; unmatched junction nucleotides: 9. CDR3 nucleotides: TGTGCCAGCAGCGTAGCAGCGGGAGGGCCATTTGGAGATACGCAGTATTTT. Translated: CASSVAAGGPFGDTQYF. Combining the CDR3 with reference TRBV9 and TRBJ2-3 gives the whole variable domain DSGVTQTPKHLITATGQRVTLRCSPRSGDLSVYWYQQSLDQGLQFLIQYYNGEERAKGNILERFSAQQFPDLHSELNLSSLELGDSALYFCASSVAAGGPFGDTQYFGPGTRLTVL.

The V gene is TRBV11-2, the J gene TRBJ2-1, with 10 bases identical to TRBD2. J gave up 9 bases and V 1 base, and 12 bases lay outside the gene matches. Per germline, CDR1 SGHAT and CDR2 FQNNGV. The CDR3 runs 17 residues. In nucleotides, the CDR3 is TGTGCCAGCAGCTTAGGACAGCGGGAGGGTTTTCAGGTTGAGCAGTTCTTC. Its protein is CASSLGQREGFQVEQFF.

The chain couples TRBV5-4 to TRBJ2-1; D call uncertain. Germline CDR1 is SGHNT and CDR2 is YYREEE (reference sequence). Between the trimmed V and J ends, which lost 1 base and 4 bases, there was a span of 15 bases. This CDR3 spans 16 amino acids. This CDR3 is CASSLIARIGYNEQFF. In DNA form, the CDR3 reads TGTGCCAGCAGCTTGATCGCTAGAATTGGGTACAATGAGCAGTTCTTC.

V and J are TRBV11-2 and TRBJ2-7; weak D call: TRBD1 (6 bases). V lost 7 bases to trimming and J lost 4 bases, with 20 bases between them. This CDR3 spans 15 amino acids. Germline loops: CDR1 SGHAT, CDR2 FQNNGV. CDR3 bases: TGTGCCAGCACCCTCCTGGACAGAGACCTATACGAGCAGTACTTC. Its protein is CASTLLDRDLYEQYF.

The DNA for the CDR3 is TGTGCCAGCAGCTTGGAGACAGTACCTAATGAAAAACTGTTTTTT. Its translation: CASSLETVPNEKLFF. The V and J genes are TRBV7-9 and TRBJ1-4; possibly TRBD1 for D (5 bases). CDR1 SEHNR and CDR2 FQNEAQ come from the germline V gene (reference sequence). The CDR3 is 15 residues long. Trimming removed 3 bases at V and 3 bases at J, with 11 bases between.

This clone was counted once. The V gene is TRBV6-5, the J gene TRBJ1-1; D possibly corresponds to TRBD1 (5 bases). CDR1 is MNHEY, CDR2 SVGAGI, per germline. The CDR3 loop spans 15 amino acids. Trimming left V 1 base short and J 3 bases short, with 12 bases between. This CDR3 is CASSYFGRGDTEAFF. CDR3 coding DNA: TGTGCCAGCAGTTACTTTGGGAGGGGTGACACTGAAGCTTTCTTT.

This clone appeared a single time. The chain couples TRBV4-3 to TRBJ2-1; TRBD2 aligns across 7 bases. Germline CDR1 is LGHNA and CDR2 is YSLEER. There are 16 residues in the CDR3. J was trimmed by 9 bases and V by 0 bases; bases with no gene match: 11. DNA of the CDR3: TGCGCCAGCAGCCAAGAACGTGGCGGGAGAGAAGGTGAGCAGTTCTTC. This encodes CASSQERGGREGEQFF.

This clone was seen a single time. The chain recombines TRBV4-1 with TRBJ2-7; D remains unclear. The CDR3 sequence is 19 residues long. Trimming removed 5 bases at V and 1 base at J, with 27 bases between. Germline assignment: CDR1 MGHRA and CDR2 YSYEKL. The CDR3, as DNA: TGCGCCAGCAGCTCCCATCGAGCTCTTTTGGGGTTCTCGTCCTACGAGCAGTACTTC. Translated, it gives CASSSHRALLGFSSYEQYF.

A few counts support this clone. This chain joins TRBV6-1 and TRBJ2-7; maybe TRBD2 (5 bases). V shed 1 base and J shed 0 bases, with 10 bases lying between them. Germline-derived CDR1 and CDR2 are MNHNS and SASEGT. The CDR3 has 15 amino acids. CDR3 region: CASSEEAGSSYEQYF. CDR3 nucleotide sequence: TGTGCCAGCAGTGAAGAGGCGGGTAGCTCCTACGAGCAGTACTTC.

V and J are TRBV27 and TRBJ2-2; D may be TRBD1 or TRBD2 (7 bases each). Trimming cost V 8 bases and J 6 bases, with 19 bases left between them. The CDR3 is 15 residues long. CDR1 is MNHEY, CDR2 SMNVEV, per germline (reference sequence). The CDR3: CASRITAGGAGELFF. In DNA form, the CDR3 reads TGTGCCAGCCGGATTACGGCAGGGGGGGCCGGGGAGCTGTTTTTT.

The chain employs TRBV15 and TRBJ2-7; TRBD1 matches 10 bases. This CDR3 region has 16 residues. The V segment lost 1 base and the J segment 3 bases; nucleotides outside the gene matches: 6. The germline V gene has CDR1 LNHNV and CDR2 YYDKDF (reference sequence). The CDR3 is CATSRGRDRGGYEQYF. The CDR3 region has the DNA TGTGCCACCAGCAGAGGCCGGGACAGGGGTGGCTACGAGCAGTACTTC. The full variable domain, completed using reference TRBV15 and TRBJ2-7, is DAMVIQNPRYQVTQFGKPVTLSCSQTLNHNVMYWYQQKSSQAPKLLFHYYDKDFNNEADTPDNFQSRRPNTSFCFLDIRSPGLGDTAMYLCATSRGRDRGGYEQYFGPGTRLTVT.

The chain couples TRBV5-4 to TRBJ1-2; 12 nucleotides agree with TRBD1. V lost 4 bases, J lost 4 bases, and 8 bases stayed unmatched. Germline lookup yields CDR1 SGHNT and CDR2 YYREEE (reference sequence). This CDR3 has 16 amino acids. This CDR3 is CASSPGQGAITYGYTF. As DNA, the CDR3 is TGTGCCAGCAGCCCGGGACAGGGGGCAATTACCTATGGCTACACCTTC. The full variable domain, in which reference TRBV5-4 and TRBJ1-2 provide the parts outside the CDR3, is ETGVTQSPTHLIKTRGQQVTLRCSSQSGHNTVSWYQQALGQGPQFIFQYYREEENGRGNFPPRFSGLQFPNYSSELNVNALELDDSALYLCASSPGQGAITYGYTFGSGTRLTVV.

This chain uses TRBV7-2 with TRBJ1-5; 7 nucleotides align to TRBD1. Germline V CDR1 and CDR2: SGHTA, FQGNSA. This CDR3 region has 16 residues. V lost 5 bases and J lost 0; bases outside the gene matches: 7. CDR3 in amino acids: CASSPRTGLSNQPQHF. CDR3 DNA: TGTGCCAGCAGCCCTCGGACAGGCCTTAGCAATCAGCCCCAGCATTTT.

The chain carries TRBV11-3 and TRBJ2-2, with 7 bases fitting TRBD2. Trimming cost V 5 bases and J 7 bases; bases outside gene matches: 4. CDR1 and CDR2 from the germline V gene are SGHNT and YENEEA. The CDR3 loop spans 13 amino acids. In nucleotides, the CDR3 is TGTGCCAGCAGCCGACTAGCAGGCGGGGAGCTGTTTTTT. Protein sequence: CASSRLAGGELFF.

The J gene is TRBJ2-4, the V gene TRBV19; 16 nucleotides agree with TRBD2. Per the germline V gene, CDR1 is LNHDA and CDR2 is SQIVND (reference sequence). The CDR3 loop spans 19 amino acids. With V trimmed by 3 bases and J by 0 bases, 5 bases remained unmatched. DNA of the CDR3: TGTGCCAGTAGTATGGGACTAGCGGGAGGGAAAATAGCCAAAAACATTCAGTACTTC. Translating it yields CASSMGLAGGKIAKNIQYF.

The V and J genes are TRBV7-2 and TRBJ2-1; D remains ambiguous. V lost 5 bases, J lost 4 bases, and 3 bases lay in between. Germline lookup yields CDR1 SGHTA and CDR2 FQGNSA. The CDR3 length is 11 residues. CDR3 loop: CASSPYNEQFF. The DNA of the CDR3 is TGTGCCAGCAGCCCTTACAATGAGCAGTTCTTC.

The chain has TRBV5-1 and TRBJ2-3; 10 nucleotides agree with TRBD2. Trimming at V came to 2 bases and at J to 10 bases, leaving 10 bases not matched to a gene. The CDR3 has 15 amino acids. The V gene's germline CDR1 is SGHRS and CDR2 YFSETQ. CDR3 sequence (DNA): TGCGCCAGCAGCTTTACAGGGACTAGCGATGATGCGCAGTATTTT. The encoded protein is CASSFTGTSDDAQYF.

This chain connects TRBV9 to TRBJ2-5, with D possibly being TRBD2 (6 bases). Trimming stripped 0 bases from V and 3 bases from J, with 9 bases between. The CDR3 is 14 residues long. Germline values: CDR1 SGDLS, CDR2 YYNGEE. The CDR3 DNA follows: TGTGCCAGCAGCGTAGTTGGAGGGGAAGAGACCCAGTACTTC. This sequence encodes CASSVVGGEETQYF.

This clone was counted a single time. The V gene is TRBV19, the J gene TRBJ2-2; D ambiguous. The ends were cut back, 1 base at V and 8 bases at J, with 5 bases in the middle. Per the germline V gene, CDR1 is LNHDA and CDR2 is SQIVND (reference sequence). The CDR3 length is 12 residues. The CDR3 bases are TGTGCCAGTAGTATAGGGCAGGGGGAGCTGTTTTTT. It specifies CASSIGQGELFF.

This clone turned up a few times. The chain carries TRBV7-8 and TRBJ1-1; D is unclear. The CDR3 has 10 amino acids. CDR1 is SGHVS, CDR2 FQNEAQ, per germline. Trimming removed 5 bases from V and 5 bases from J, with 3 bases in between. The DNA of the CDR3 is TGTGCCAGCAGCATTACTGAAGCTTTCTTT. Its protein product is CASSITEAFF. Based on the CDR3 plus reference TRBV7-8 and TRBJ1-1, the full variable domain is GAGVSQSPRYKVAKRGQDVALRCDPISGHVSLFWYQQALGQGPEFLTYFQNEAQLDKSGLPSDRFFAERPEGSVSTLKIQRTQQEDSAVYLCASSITEAFFGQGTRLTVV.